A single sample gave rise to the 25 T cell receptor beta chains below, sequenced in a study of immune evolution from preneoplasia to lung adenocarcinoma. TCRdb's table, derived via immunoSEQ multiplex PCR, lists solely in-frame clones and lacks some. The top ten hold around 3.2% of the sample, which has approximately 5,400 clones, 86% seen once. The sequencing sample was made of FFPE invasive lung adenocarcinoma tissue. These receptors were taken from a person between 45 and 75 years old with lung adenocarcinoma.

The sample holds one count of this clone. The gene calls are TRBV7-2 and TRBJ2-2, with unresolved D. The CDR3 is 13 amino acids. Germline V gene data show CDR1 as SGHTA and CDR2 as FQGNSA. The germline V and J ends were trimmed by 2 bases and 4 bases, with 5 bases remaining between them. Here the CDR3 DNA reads TGTGCCAGCAGCTTAACGGGCACCGGGGAGCTGTTTTTT. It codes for CASSLTGTGELFF. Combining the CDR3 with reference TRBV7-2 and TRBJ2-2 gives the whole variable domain GAGVSQSPSNKVTEKGKDVELRCDPISGHTALYWYRQSLGQGLEFLIYFQGNSAPDKSGLPSDRFSAERTGGSVSTLTIQRTQQEDSAVYLCASSLTGTGELFFGEGSRLTVL.

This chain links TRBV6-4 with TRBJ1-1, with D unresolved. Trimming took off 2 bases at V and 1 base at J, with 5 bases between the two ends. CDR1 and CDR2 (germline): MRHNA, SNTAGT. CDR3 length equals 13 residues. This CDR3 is CASSDRSNTEAFF. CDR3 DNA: TGTGCCAGCAGTGACAGATCGAACACTGAAGCTTTCTTT.

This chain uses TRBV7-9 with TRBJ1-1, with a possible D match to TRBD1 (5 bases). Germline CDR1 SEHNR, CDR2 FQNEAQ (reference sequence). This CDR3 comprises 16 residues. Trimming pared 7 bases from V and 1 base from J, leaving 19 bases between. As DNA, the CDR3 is TGTGCCAGCACACCTGTCTCTGGTGGGGCGAACACTGAAGCTTTCTTT. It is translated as CASTPVSGGANTEAFF.

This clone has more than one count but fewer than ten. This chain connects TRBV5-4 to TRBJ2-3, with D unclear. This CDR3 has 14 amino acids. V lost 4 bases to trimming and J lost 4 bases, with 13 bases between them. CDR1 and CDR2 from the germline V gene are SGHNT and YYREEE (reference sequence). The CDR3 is CASSPGLGSDTQYF. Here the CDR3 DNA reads TGTGCCAGCAGCCCCGGATTGGGGTCAGATACGCAGTATTTT.

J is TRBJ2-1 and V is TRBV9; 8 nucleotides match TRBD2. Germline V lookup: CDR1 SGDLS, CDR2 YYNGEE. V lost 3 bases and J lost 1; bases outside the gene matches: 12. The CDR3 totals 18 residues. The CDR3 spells CASSAAETGGRSYNEQFF. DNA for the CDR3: TGTGCCAGCAGCGCAGCCGAGACGGGAGGGCGGTCCTACAATGAGCAGTTCTTC.

The CDR3 region is CASSFNDQPQHF. CDR3 DNA sequence: TGTGCCAGCAGTTTCAATGATCAGCCCCAGCATTTT. The V call is TRBV28, the J call TRBJ1-5, with D unclear. Per germline, CDR1 MDHEN and CDR2 SYDVKM. Trimming removed 3 bases at V and 5 bases at J, with 5 bases between. The CDR3 runs to 12 residues.

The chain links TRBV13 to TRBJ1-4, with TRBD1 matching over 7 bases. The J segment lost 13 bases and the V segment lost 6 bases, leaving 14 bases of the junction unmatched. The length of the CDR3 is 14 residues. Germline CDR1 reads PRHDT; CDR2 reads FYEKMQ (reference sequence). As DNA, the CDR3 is TGTGCCAGCAGTCAGACAGGGTTAGGCGGAGGACTGTTTTTT. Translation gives CASSQTGLGGGLFF.

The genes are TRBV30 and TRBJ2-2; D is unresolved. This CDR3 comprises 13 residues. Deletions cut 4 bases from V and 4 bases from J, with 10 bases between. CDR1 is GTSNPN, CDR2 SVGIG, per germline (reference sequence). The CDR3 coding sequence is TGTGCCTGGACCTACGCAGCCACCGGGGAGCTGTTTTTT. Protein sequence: CAWTYAATGELFF.

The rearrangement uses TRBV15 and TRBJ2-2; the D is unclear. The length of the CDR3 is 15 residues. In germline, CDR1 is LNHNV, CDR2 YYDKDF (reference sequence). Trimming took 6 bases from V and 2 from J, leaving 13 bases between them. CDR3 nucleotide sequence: TGTGCCACCAGAGACGGAGACATCAACACCGGGGAGCTGTTTTTT. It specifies CATRDGDINTGELFF.

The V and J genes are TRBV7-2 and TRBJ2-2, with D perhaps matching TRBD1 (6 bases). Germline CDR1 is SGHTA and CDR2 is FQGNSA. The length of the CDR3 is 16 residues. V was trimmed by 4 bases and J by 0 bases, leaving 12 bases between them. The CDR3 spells CASSSAGTSNTGELFF. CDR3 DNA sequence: TGTGCCAGCAGCTCCGCCGGGACATCGAACACCGGGGAGCTGTTTTTT.

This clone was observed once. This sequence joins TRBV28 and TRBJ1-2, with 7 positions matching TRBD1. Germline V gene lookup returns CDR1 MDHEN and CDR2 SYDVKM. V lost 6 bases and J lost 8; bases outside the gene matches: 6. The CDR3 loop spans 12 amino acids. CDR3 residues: CASRGTVRGYTF. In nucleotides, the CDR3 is TGTGCCAGCAGGGGGACAGTAAGAGGCTACACCTTC.

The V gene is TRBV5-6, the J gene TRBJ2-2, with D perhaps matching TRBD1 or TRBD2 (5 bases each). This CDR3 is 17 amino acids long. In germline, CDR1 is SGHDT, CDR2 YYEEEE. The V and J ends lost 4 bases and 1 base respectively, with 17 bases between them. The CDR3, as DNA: TGTGCCAGCAGCCTAGCAGGGTGGGGAGAGAACACCGGGGAGCTGTTTTTT. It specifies CASSLAGWGENTGELFF.

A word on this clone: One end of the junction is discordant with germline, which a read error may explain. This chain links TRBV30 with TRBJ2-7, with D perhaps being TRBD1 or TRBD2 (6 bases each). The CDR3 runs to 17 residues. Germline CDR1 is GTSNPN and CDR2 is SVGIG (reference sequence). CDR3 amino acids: CAWSSKVGGISYYERYF. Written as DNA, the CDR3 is TGTGCCTGGAGCTCAAAGGTGGGGGGCATTTCCTACTACGAGCGGTACTTC.

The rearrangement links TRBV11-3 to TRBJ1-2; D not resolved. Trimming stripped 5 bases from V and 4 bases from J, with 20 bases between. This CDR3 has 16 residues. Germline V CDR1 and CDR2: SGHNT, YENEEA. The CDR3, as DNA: TGTGCCAGCAGCCCCAACCGGGATTATGTAGCCTATGGCTACACCTTC. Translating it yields CASSPNRDYVAYGYTF.

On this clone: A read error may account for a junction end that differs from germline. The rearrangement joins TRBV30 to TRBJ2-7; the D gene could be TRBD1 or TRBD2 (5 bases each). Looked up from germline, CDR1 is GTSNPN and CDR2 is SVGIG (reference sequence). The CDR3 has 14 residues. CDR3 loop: CAWGALGTGSRWAF. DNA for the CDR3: TGTGCCTGGGGTGCCTTGGGGACCGGGTCTCGTTGGGCCTTC.

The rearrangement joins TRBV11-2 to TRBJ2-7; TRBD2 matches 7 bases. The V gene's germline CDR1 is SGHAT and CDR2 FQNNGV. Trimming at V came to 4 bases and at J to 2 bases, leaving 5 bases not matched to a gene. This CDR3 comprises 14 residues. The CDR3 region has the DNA TGTGCCAGCAGCTATTACAGCGGGACCTACGAGCAGTACTTC. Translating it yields CASSYYSGTYEQYF.

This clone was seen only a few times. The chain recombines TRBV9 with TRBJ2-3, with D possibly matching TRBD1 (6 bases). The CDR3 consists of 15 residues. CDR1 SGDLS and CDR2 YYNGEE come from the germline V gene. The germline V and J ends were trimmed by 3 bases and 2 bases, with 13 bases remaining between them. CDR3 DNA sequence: TGTGCCAGCAGCGACGGACAGCAAATCACAGATACGCAGTATTTT. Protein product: CASSDGQQITDTQYF.

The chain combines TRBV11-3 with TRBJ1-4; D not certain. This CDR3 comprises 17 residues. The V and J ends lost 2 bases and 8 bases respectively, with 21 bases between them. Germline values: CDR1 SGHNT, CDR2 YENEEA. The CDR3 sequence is CASSLRVGSGSGEKLFF. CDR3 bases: TGTGCCAGCAGCTTAAGGGTAGGATCCGGTTCGGGAGAAAAACTGTTTTTT. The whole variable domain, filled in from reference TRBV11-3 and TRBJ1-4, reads EAGVVQSPRYKIIEKKQPVAFWCNPISGHNTLYWYLQNLGQGPELLIRYENEEAVDDSQLPKDRFSAERLKGVDSTLKIQPAELGDSAVYLCASSLRVGSGSGEKLFFGSGTQLSVL.

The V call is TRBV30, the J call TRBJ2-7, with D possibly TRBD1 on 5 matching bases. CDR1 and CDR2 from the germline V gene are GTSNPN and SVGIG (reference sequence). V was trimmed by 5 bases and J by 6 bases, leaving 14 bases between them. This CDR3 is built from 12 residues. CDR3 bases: TGTGCCTGGTCGACAGTAGCTTTCGAGCAGTACTTC. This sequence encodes CAWSTVAFEQYF.

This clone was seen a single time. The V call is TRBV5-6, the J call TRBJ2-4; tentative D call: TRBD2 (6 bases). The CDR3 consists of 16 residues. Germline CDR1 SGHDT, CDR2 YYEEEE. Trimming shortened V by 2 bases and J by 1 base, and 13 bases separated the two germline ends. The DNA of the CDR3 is TGTGCCAGCAGCTTTACGGGGGAGAGGGCCAAAAACATTCAGTACTTC. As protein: CASSFTGERAKNIQYF.

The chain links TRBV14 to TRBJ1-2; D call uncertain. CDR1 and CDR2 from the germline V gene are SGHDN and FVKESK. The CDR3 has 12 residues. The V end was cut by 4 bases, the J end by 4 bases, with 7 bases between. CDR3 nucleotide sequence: TGTGCCAGCAGCCCGGGCCTCTATGGCTACACCTTC. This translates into CASSPGLYGYTF.

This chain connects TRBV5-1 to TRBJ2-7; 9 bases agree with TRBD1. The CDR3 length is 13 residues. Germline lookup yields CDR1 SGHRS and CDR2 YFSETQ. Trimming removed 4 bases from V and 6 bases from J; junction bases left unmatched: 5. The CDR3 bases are TGCGCCAGCAGCACGGGACAGGGAGGCGAGCAGTACTTC. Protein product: CASSTGQGGEQYF.

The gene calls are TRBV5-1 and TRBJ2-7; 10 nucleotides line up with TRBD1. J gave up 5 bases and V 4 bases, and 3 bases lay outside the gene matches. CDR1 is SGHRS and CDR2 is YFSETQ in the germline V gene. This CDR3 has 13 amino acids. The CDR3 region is CASSRGTGDEQYF. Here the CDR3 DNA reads TGCGCCAGCAGCCGAGGGACAGGGGACGAGCAGTACTTC. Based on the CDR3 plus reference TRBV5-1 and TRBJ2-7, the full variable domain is KAGVTQTPRYLIKTRGQQVTLSCSPISGHRSVSWYQQTPGQGLQFLFEYFSETQRNKGNFPGRFSGRQFSNSRSEMNVSTLELGDSALYLCASSRGTGDEQYFGPGTRLTVT.

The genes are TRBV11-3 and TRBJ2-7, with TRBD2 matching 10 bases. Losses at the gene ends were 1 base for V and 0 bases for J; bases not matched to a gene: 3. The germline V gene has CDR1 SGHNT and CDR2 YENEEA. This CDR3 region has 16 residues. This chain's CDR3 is CASSLVASGSSYEQYF. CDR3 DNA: TGTGCCAGCAGCTTAGTAGCTAGCGGGAGCTCCTACGAGCAGTACTTC.

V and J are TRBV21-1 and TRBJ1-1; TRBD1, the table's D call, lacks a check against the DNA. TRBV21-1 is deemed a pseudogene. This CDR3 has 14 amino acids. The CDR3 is CASSTDSCGTEAFF. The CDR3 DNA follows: TGTGCCAGCAGCACAGACAGTTGCGGTACTGAAGCTTTCTTT.